The 16 T cell receptor beta chains below were found in one sample sequenced in a study of T cells in Graves' hyperthyroidism and ophthalmopathy. From RNA transcripts, TCR beta CDR3 regions were amplified. TCR CDR3 underwent first-round RT-PCR with the HTBI primer set. TCRdb analysed the multiplex PCR reads with MiXCR anew, one entry per CDR3 protein. The data contain under 450,000 distinct CDR3 sequences, more than 15% of them singletons. Sequences were obtained from blood. The receptor source for this set is a woman aged 18-35 years with Graves' hyperthyroidism.

This clonotype has just one count. Since a much larger clone is just one base distant, this may be a read error. The gene calls are TRBV2 and TRBJ1-1; TRBD1 matches at 8 bases. The CDR3 loop spans 14 amino acids. Germline CDR1 reads SNHLY; CDR2 reads FYNNEI. This CDR3 is CASSEQDRVTKAFF. The CDR3 bases are TGTGCCAGCAGTGAACAGGACAGGGTCACTAAAGCTTTCTTT. Variable domain in full (rest from reference TRBV2 and TRBJ1-1): EPEVTQTPSHQVTQMGQEVILRCVPISNHLYFYWYRQILGQKVEFLVSFYNNEISEKSEIFDDQFSVERPDGSNFTLKIRSTKLEDSAMYFCASSEQDRVTKAFFGQGTRLTVV.

This clonotype showed up many times. This chain uses TRBV7-8 with TRBJ2-3; the D gene is possibly TRBD1 (5 bases). The CDR3 is made up of 13 amino acids. With 5 bases removed from V and 6 bases from J, the gap between germline ends came to 12 bases. CDR1 and CDR2 (germline): SGHVS, FQNEAQ. The CDR3 loop reads CASSPPRVDTQYF. In nucleotides, the CDR3 is TGTGCCAGCAGCCCTCCCAGGGTTGATACGCAGTATTTT.

The sample holds many counts of this clonotype. J is TRBJ2-5 and V is TRBV28, with 8 nucleotides matching TRBD2. Germline CDR1 reads MDHEN; CDR2 reads SYDVKM. This CDR3 is built from 14 residues. With 8 bases clipped from V and 2 bases from J, the junction kept 7 bases outside the gene matches. CDR3 DNA: TGTGCCAGCGTAGCGGGAAGTAATCAAGAGACCCAGTACTTC. Translating gives CASVAGSNQETQYF.

The chain joins TRBV20-1 to TRBJ2-3; D remains unclear. Germline CDR1 is DFQATT and CDR2 is SNEGSKA (reference sequence). V dropped 7 bases and J dropped 4 bases, with 9 bases sitting between them. The CDR3 covers 11 residues. CDR3 in amino acids: CSGIYADTQYF. CDR3 DNA sequence: TGCAGTGGAATTTACGCAGATACGCAGTATTTT.

This clonotype was counted ten times or more. J is TRBJ1-2 and V is TRBV7-8, with D maybe TRBD1 (6 bases). CDR1 and CDR2 from the germline V gene are SGHVS and FQNEAQ. The CDR3 spans 14 residues. Trimming took off 4 bases at V and 5 bases at J, with 14 bases between the two ends. The CDR3 here is CASSSTGWRYGYTF. CDR3 sequence (DNA): TGTGCCAGCAGCTCAACAGGGTGGCGGTATGGCTACACCTTC.

This clonotype was seen many times. The chain combines TRBV27 with TRBJ2-7; D is perhaps TRBD1 (5 bases). This CDR3 spans 14 amino acids. Germline V gives CDR1 MNHEY, CDR2 SMNVEV (reference sequence). Between the trimmed V and J ends, which lost 3 bases and 0 bases, there was a span of 9 bases. CDR3 sequence reads: CASSFRARSYEQYF. CDR3 bases: TGTGCCAGCAGTTTCAGGGCCCGCTCCTACGAGCAGTACTTC.

V and J are TRBV6-2 or TRBV6-3 and TRBJ1-4; 8 bases are shared with TRBD1. This CDR3 spans 14 amino acids. V dropped 4 bases and J dropped 8; count of bases not matched to a gene: 6. Per the germline V gene, CDR1 is MNHEY and CDR2 is SVGEGT. CDR3 DNA sequence: TGTGCCAGCAGTTGCGACAGGGGTCAGGAAAAACTGTTTTTT. Its protein product is CASSCDRGQEKLFF.

This clonotype was seen repeatedly, ten times or more. The V gene is TRBV28, the J gene TRBJ2-1; 7 bases match TRBD1. After removal of 4 bases from V and 4 bases from J, the junction contained 7 bases not matched to a gene. The CDR3 spans 15 residues. CDR1 and CDR2 from the germline V gene are MDHEN and SYDVKM. The DNA for the CDR3 is TGTGCCAGCAGTTCCACAGGGGAAATTTACAATGAGCAGTTCTTC. Protein: CASSSTGEIYNEQFF.

The table lists this clonotype with many counts. This chain links TRBV11-2 with TRBJ1-1, with D possibly being TRBD1 (6 bases). Germline CDR1 is SGHAT and CDR2 is FQNNGV. The CDR3 has 14 residues. Trimming shortened V by 5 bases and J by 2 bases, and 12 bases separated the two germline ends. CDR3 sequence: CASSHGGLNTEAFF. CDR3 sequence (DNA): TGTGCCAGCAGCCATGGGGGCTTAAACACTGAAGCTTTCTTT.

The CDR3 nucleotides are TGTGCCAGCAGCTTGAGAACAAGCGGGGGGCAAAACATTCAGTACTTC. As protein: CASSLRTSGGQNIQYF. The chain uses TRBV7-2 and TRBJ2-4; 9 nucleotides match TRBD2. The CDR3 consists of 16 residues. The V gene end was trimmed by 3 bases and the J gene end by 5 bases; junction bases not matched to a gene: 8. Per the germline V gene, CDR1 is SGHTA and CDR2 is FQGNSA. Drawing the rest from reference TRBV7-2 and TRBJ2-4, the complete variable domain is GAGVSQSPSNKVTEKGKDVELRCDPISGHTALYWYRQSLGQGLEFLIYFQGNSAPDKSGLPSDRFSAERTGGSVSTLTIQRTQQEDSAVYLCASSLRTSGGQNIQYFGAGTRLSVL.

This clonotype was recorded many times. J is TRBJ2-7 and V is TRBV5-1; D gene uncertain. The CDR3 covers 16 residues. V was shortened by 1 base and J by 1 base, with 15 bases between the two germline ends. Germline V gene data show CDR1 as SGHRS and CDR2 as YFSETQ. As DNA, the CDR3 is TGCGCCAGCAGCTTGACTCGTGTCGGCCAGTCCTACGAGCAGTACTTC. It specifies CASSLTRVGQSYEQYF.

At least ten counts were recorded for this clonotype. The junction does not match germline at one end; this may be a read error. The chain is built from TRBV5-1 and TRBJ2-2; D may be TRBD1 (6 bases). Germline loops: CDR1 SGHRS, CDR2 YFSETQ. CDR3 length equals 14 residues. The CDR3, as DNA: TGTGCCAGCAGCAGGACAGAGAACACCGGGGAGCTGTTTTTT. Protein sequence: CASSRTENTGELFF.

In its sample, this clonotype was seen many times. This chain connects TRBV4-3 to TRBJ2-3; 9 positions match TRBD1. Per germline, CDR1 LGHNA and CDR2 YSLEER. Unmatched junction bases numbered 15, after V lost 0 bases and J lost 8 bases. The CDR3 runs to 18 residues. The CDR3 loop is CASSQDRATGGLAGTQYF. The CDR3 DNA reads TGCGCCAGCAGCCAAGATCGGGCGACAGGGGGTCTGGCGGGTACGCAGTATTTT.

CDR3 region: CSVEDHPYYGYTF. Written as DNA, the CDR3 is TGCAGCGTTGAAGATCACCCTTACTATGGCTACACCTTC. The chain employs TRBV29-1 and TRBJ1-2; no clear D. The CDR3 is made up of 13 amino acids. V was cut by 0 bases and J by 3 bases, with 8 bases left in between. Germline loops: CDR1 SQVTM, CDR2 ANQGSEA. Full variable domain (missing parts from reference TRBV29-1 and TRBJ1-2): SAVISQKPSRDICQRGTSLTIQCQVDSQVTMMFWYRQQPGQSLTLIATANQGSEATYESGFVIDKFPISRPNLTFSTLTVSNMSPEDSSIYLCSVEDHPYYGYTFGSGTRLTVV.

This clonotype was observed many times. The genes are TRBV12-3 or TRBV12-4 and TRBJ1-6; D unclear. V dropped 1 base and J dropped 1 base, with 8 bases sitting between them. This CDR3 spans 16 amino acids. DNA of the CDR3: TGTGCCAGCAGTTTAGGAGCGGATTCCTATAATTCACCCCTCCACTTT. Translating gives CASSLGADSYNSPLHF.

Many counts were recorded for this clonotype. The V and J genes are TRBV3-1 and TRBJ2-7, with D unclear. V gave up 1 base and J gave up 3 bases, with 10 bases separating them. Looked up from germline, CDR1 is LGHDT and CDR2 is YNNKEL (reference sequence). CDR3 length: 14 residues. Written as DNA, the CDR3 is TGTGCCAGCAGCCAAGGTGTGAGCTACTACGAGCAGTACTTC. Translated, it gives CASSQGVSYYEQYF.